These 11 T cell receptor beta chains were all obtained from the same sample, sequenced in a study of blood T cell repertoires in COVID-19. Profiling relied on immunoSEQ multiplex PCR, and the TCRdb table lists in-frame clones only, not all of them. This repertoire shows 100,000 to 140,000 clones, about 87% found once; its top ten account for around 6.5%. The sample comprised peripheral blood. These receptor sequences come from a man aged 50 or older with active or convalescent COVID-19.

The chain couples TRBV4-1 to TRBJ1-1; 7 bases align to TRBD1. CDR1 and CDR2 (germline): MGHRA, YSYEKL. The J segment lost 4 bases and the V segment lost 6 bases, leaving 8 bases of the junction unmatched. The CDR3 runs to 14 residues. The CDR3 nucleotides read TGCGCCAGCAGTCCAAAGGGGGCGGGCACTGAAGCTTTCTTT. This sequence encodes CASSPKGAGTEAFF.

The gene calls are TRBV18 and TRBJ2-1, with 9 positions matching TRBD2. This CDR3 has 17 amino acids. Germline values: CDR1 KGHSH, CDR2 LQKENI. Trimming removed 0 bases from V and 2 bases from J; junction bases left unmatched: 5. CDR3 region: CASSPPGVAGAYNEQFF. CDR3 nucleotides: TGTGCCAGCTCACCACCAGGAGTAGCGGGAGCCTACAATGAGCAGTTCTTC.

This chain connects TRBV30 to TRBJ1-1; D is unresolved. The germline V gene encodes CDR1 GTSNPN and CDR2 SVGIG (reference sequence). The CDR3 has 14 residues. Trimming stripped 6 bases from V and 5 bases from J, with 19 bases between. The DNA of the CDR3 is TGTGCCTGCTATAGGAAGGCGGGAGTAACTGAAGCTTTCTTT. It specifies CACYRKAGVTEAFF.

The rearrangement joins TRBV5-5 to TRBJ1-5, with D perhaps matching TRBD1 (6 bases). The V end lost 3 bases, the J end lost 4 bases, and 14 bases lay between the germline ends. CDR3 length: 15 amino acids. Per germline, CDR1 SGHKS and CDR2 YYEKEE (reference sequence). CDR3 region: CASSYQNRVNQPQHF. For the CDR3, the DNA is TGTGCCAGCAGCTACCAGAACAGGGTTAATCAGCCCCAGCATTTT.

This rearrangement joins TRBV7-9 to TRBJ2-5; D not resolved. CDR1 and CDR2 (germline): SEHNR, FQNEAQ (reference sequence). The CDR3 loop spans 13 amino acids. V was shortened by 2 bases and J by 2 bases, with 6 bases between the two germline ends. The CDR3: CASSLNIQETQYF. Written as DNA, the CDR3 is TGTGCCAGCAGCTTAAACATACAAGAGACCCAGTACTTC.

The rearrangement uses TRBV5-6 and TRBJ2-1; TRBD2 matches 14 bases. The V segment lost 2 bases and the J segment 7 bases; nucleotides outside the gene matches: 5. CDR1 and CDR2 from the germline V gene are SGHDT and YYEEEE. This CDR3 region has 16 residues. CDR3: CASSFRLAGGWNEQFF. The CDR3 nucleotides are TGTGCCAGCAGCTTCCGACTAGCGGGAGGGTGGAATGAGCAGTTCTTC.

This chain uses TRBV11-2 with TRBJ1-3, with 9 bases aligning to TRBD1. The V and J ends lost 3 bases and 2 bases, in that order; junction bases with no gene match: 8. From germline, CDR1 is SGHAT and CDR2 FQNNGV. The CDR3 sequence is 17 residues long. CDR3 protein: CASSFYRGQGAGNTIYF. DNA for the CDR3: TGTGCCAGCAGCTTCTACAGGGGGCAGGGGGCTGGAAACACCATATATTTT.

The rearrangement links TRBV10-3 to TRBJ1-5; D uncertain. The V end lost 10 bases, the J end lost 2 bases, and 15 bases lay between the germline ends. CDR3 length: 14 residues. Germline V gives CDR1 ENHRY, CDR2 SYGVKD. The CDR3 nucleotides read TGTGCCACCGACAATTCGGAGGGCAATCAGCCCCAGCATTTT. Amino acids: CATDNSEGNQPQHF.

This clone was counted a few times. The gene calls are TRBV19 and TRBJ1-4; 11 bases map to TRBD1. Germline assignment: CDR1 LNHDA and CDR2 SQIVND (reference sequence). After removal of 3 bases from V and 7 bases from J, the junction contained 4 bases not matched to a gene. The CDR3 runs 15 residues. DNA for the CDR3: TGTGCCAGTAGTATCGGGACAGGGGGATTTGAAAAACTGTTTTTT. It specifies CASSIGTGGFEKLFF. The complete variable domain, with remaining parts taken from reference TRBV19 and TRBJ1-4, reads DGGITQSPKYLFRKEGQNVTLSCEQNLNHDAMYWYRQDPGQGLRLIYYSQIVNDFQKGDIAEGYSVSREKKESFPLTVTSAQKNPTAFYLCASSIGTGGFEKLFFGSGTQLSVL.

This chain connects TRBV3-1 (or the pseudogene TRBV3-2) to TRBJ2-7; possibly TRBD1 for D (6 bases). V was shortened by 2 bases and J by 6 bases, with 8 bases between the two germline ends. This CDR3 contains 12 residues. Per the germline V gene, CDR1 is LGHDT and CDR2 is YNNKEL (reference sequence). CDR3 loop: CASSQQGGEQYF. The DNA of the CDR3 is TGTGCCAGCAGCCAACAAGGGGGCGAGCAGTACTTC.

V and J are TRBV18 and TRBJ2-1; 8 positions match TRBD1. The CDR3 is made up of 12 amino acids. Germline V gene data show CDR1 as KGHSH and CDR2 as LQKENI. The ends lost 6 bases at V and 15 bases at J; junction bases unmatched: 10. CDR3 DNA: TGTGCCAGCTCCCCGCAGGGGGCGAGTCCGTTCTTC. This gives the protein CASSPQGASPFF. Filled out from reference TRBV18 and TRBJ2-1, the complete variable domain reads NAGVMQNPRHLVRRRGQEARLRCSPMKGHSHVYWYRQLPEEGLKFMVYLQKENIIDESGMPKERFSAEFPKEGPSILRIQQVVRGDSAAYFCASSPQGASPFFGPGTRLTVL.